A single sample is the source of the 11 T cell receptor beta chains below, sequenced in a study of T cell repertoires in ileal Crohn's disease. Clones were sequenced by immunoSEQ multiplex PCR, and TCRdb holds only the in-frame ones, with some missing. The sample consists of 5,000 or so clones, approximately 80% of them appearing once. Sequencing was performed on ileal tissue. The source of these receptors is an adult with Crohn's disease.

V usage is TRBV7-2 and J usage is TRBJ2-7; D might be TRBD2 (5 bases). The germline V gene has CDR1 SGHTA and CDR2 FQGNSA. Trimming took 1 base from V and 7 from J, leaving 17 bases between them. The CDR3 consists of 15 residues. The CDR3 bases are TGTGCCAGCAGCTTAGTAGGAGGCTATGGAGAAGAGCAGTACTTC. Encoded protein: CASSLVGGYGEEQYF.

The chain joins TRBV5-1 to TRBJ2-5; 10 nucleotides align to TRBD2. Trimming cost V 0 bases and J 3 bases; bases outside gene matches: 5. The CDR3 contains 16 residues. Germline loops: CDR1 SGHRS, CDR2 YFSETQ. The DNA of the CDR3 is TGCGCCAGCAGCTTGGAACCTAGCGGGGGAGAAGAGACCCAGTACTTC. Its translation: CASSLEPSGGEETQYF.

V is TRBV6-5 and J is TRBJ1-6, with D hard to call. The V end lost 2 bases, the J end lost 6 bases, and 5 bases lay between the germline ends. The germline V gene has CDR1 MNHEY and CDR2 SVGAGI. The CDR3 runs 13 residues. DNA of the CDR3: TGTGCCAGCAGTTACGAGGCTAATTCACCCCTCCACTTT. As protein: CASSYEANSPLHF.

This chain joins TRBV27 and TRBJ1-6; 9 bases line up with TRBD1. The CDR3 runs 16 residues. The ends lost 6 bases at V and 7 bases at J; junction bases unmatched: 10. In germline, CDR1 is MNHEY, CDR2 SMNVEV (reference sequence). This CDR3 is CASSSMSDRGNSPLHF. The CDR3, as DNA: TGTGCCAGCAGCTCAATGTCGGACAGGGGCAATTCACCCCTCCACTTT.

The chain links TRBV30 to TRBJ1-2, with D possibly matching TRBD1 (6 bases). This CDR3 is 14 amino acids long. The V gene lost 2 bases and the J gene lost 4 bases, with 14 bases spanning the gap. Per germline, CDR1 GTSNPN and CDR2 SVGIG (reference sequence). DNA of the CDR3: TGTGCCTGGAGTCCGGGGGGGGCGTCCTATGGCTACACCTTC. Protein: CAWSPGGASYGYTF.

The rearrangement uses TRBV6-5 and TRBJ2-1; 7 bases line up with TRBD2. CDR1 and CDR2 (germline): MNHEY, SVGAGI. CDR3 size: 15 residues. Losses at the gene ends were 5 bases for V and 9 bases for J; bases not matched to a gene: 13. In DNA form, the CDR3 reads TGTGCCAGCAGTCCTAATAGAGCGGGACTTAGTGAGCAGTTCTTC. The encoded protein is CASSPNRAGLSEQFF.

The rearrangement uses TRBV5-4 and TRBJ2-3, with D possibly matching TRBD2 (6 bases). Germline V gene lookup returns CDR1 SGHNT and CDR2 YYREEE (reference sequence). There are 17 residues in the CDR3. V was shortened by 0 bases and J by 6 bases, with 20 bases between the two germline ends. Written as DNA, the CDR3 is TGTGCCAGCAGCTTGGGGGGCGTGGGGGGACGGGGGGATACGCAGTATTTT. Translated: CASSLGGVGGRGDTQYF.

This chain links TRBV11-2 with TRBJ1-1; D perhaps matches TRBD1 (6 bases). Per germline, CDR1 SGHAT and CDR2 FQNNGV. Trimming stripped 3 bases from V and 4 bases from J, with 6 bases between. The CDR3 totals 12 residues. In DNA, the CDR3 is TGTGCCAGCAGCTTCAGGGGCACTGAAGCTTTCTTT. Translation gives CASSFRGTEAFF. Together with reference TRBV11-2 and TRBJ1-1, the CDR3 gives the full variable domain: EAGVAQSPRYKIIEKRQSVAFWCNPISGHATLYWYQQILGQGPKLLIQFQNNGVVDDSQLPKDRFSAERLKGVDSTLKIQPAKLEDSAVYLCASSFRGTEAFFGQGTRLTVV.

CDR3 nucleotide sequence: TGTGCCAGCAGTGCCCGACCGGGACTAGCGGGAGTACTCTACAATGAGCAGTTCTTC. Its translation: CASSARPGLAGVLYNEQFF. The rearrangement links TRBV28 to TRBJ2-1; TRBD2 matches 14 bases. This CDR3 has 19 amino acids. The J segment lost 3 bases and the V segment lost 5 bases, leaving 12 bases of the junction unmatched. From germline, CDR1 is MDHEN and CDR2 SYDVKM.

The chain has TRBV9 and TRBJ2-1; 7 nucleotides agree with TRBD2. This CDR3 contains 15 residues. Trimming took 0 bases from V and 7 from J; bases not matched to a gene: 7. CDR1 is SGDLS and CDR2 is YYNGEE in the germline V gene. The CDR3 coding sequence is TGTGCCAGCAGCGTAGTTGCGGGAGCCAGGAATGAGCAGTTCTTC. It is translated as CASSVVAGARNEQFF.

This clone was seen only once. The chain uses TRBV2 and TRBJ1-5, with TRBD1 matching 7 bases. CDR1 is SNHLY and CDR2 is FYNNEI in the germline V gene. V shed 5 bases, J shed 2 bases, and the junction held 6 bases outside the gene matches. CDR3 length equals 15 residues. The CDR3: CASSQQGYGNQPQHF. The CDR3 DNA reads TGTGCCAGCAGTCAACAGGGGTACGGCAATCAGCCCCAGCATTTT.